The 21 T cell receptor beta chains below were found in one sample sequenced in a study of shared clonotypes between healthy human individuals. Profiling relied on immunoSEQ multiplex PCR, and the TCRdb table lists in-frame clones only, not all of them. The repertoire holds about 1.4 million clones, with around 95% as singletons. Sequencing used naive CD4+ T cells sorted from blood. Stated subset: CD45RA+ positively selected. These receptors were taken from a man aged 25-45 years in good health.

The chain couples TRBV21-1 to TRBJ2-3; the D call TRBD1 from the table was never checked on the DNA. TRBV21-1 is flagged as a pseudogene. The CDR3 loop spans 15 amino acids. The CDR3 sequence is CASSKADREGDTQYF. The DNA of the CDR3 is TGTGCCAGCAGCAAAGCGGACAGGGAGGGGGATACGCAGTATTTT.

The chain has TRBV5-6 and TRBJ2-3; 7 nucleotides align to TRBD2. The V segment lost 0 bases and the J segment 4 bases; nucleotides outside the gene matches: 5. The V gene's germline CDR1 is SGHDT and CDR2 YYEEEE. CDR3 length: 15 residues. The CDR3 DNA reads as TGTGCCAGCAGCTTGGTGGTGGGAGGGTCAGATACGCAGTATTTT. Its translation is CASSLVVGGSDTQYF. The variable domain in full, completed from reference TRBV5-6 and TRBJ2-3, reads DAGVTQSPTHLIKTRGQQVTLRCSPKSGHDTVSWYQQALGQGPQFIFQYYEEEERQRGNFPDRFSGHQFPNYSSELNVNALLLGDSALYLCASSLVVGGSDTQYFGPGTRLTVL.

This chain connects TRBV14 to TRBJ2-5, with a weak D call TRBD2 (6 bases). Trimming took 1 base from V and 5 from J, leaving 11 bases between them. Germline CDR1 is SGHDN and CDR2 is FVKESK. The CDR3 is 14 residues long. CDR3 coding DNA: TGTGCCAGCAGCCAAGGATTAGGGAGGGAGACCCAGTACTTC. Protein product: CASSQGLGRETQYF.

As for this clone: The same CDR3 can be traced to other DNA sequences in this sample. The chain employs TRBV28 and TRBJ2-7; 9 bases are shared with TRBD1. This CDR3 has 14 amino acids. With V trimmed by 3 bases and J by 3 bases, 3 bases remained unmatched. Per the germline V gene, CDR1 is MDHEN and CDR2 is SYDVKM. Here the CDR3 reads CASSFLDRGYEQYF. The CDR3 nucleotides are TGTGCCAGCAGTTTTTTGGACAGGGGCTACGAGCAGTACTTC.

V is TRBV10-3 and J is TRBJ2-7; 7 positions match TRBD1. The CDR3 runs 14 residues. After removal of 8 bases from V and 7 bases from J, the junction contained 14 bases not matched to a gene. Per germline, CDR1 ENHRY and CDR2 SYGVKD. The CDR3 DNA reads TGTGCCATCGCTCGGACAGGAATTCCTGGGGAGCAGTACTTC. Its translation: CAIARTGIPGEQYF.

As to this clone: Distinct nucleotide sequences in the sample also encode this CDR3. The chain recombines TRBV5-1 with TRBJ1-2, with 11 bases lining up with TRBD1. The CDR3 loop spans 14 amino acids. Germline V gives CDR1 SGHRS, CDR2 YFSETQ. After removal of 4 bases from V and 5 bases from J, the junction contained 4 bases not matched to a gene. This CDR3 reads CASSPGQGAYGYTF. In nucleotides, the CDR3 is TGCGCCAGCAGCCCAGGACAGGGGGCTTATGGCTACACCTTC.

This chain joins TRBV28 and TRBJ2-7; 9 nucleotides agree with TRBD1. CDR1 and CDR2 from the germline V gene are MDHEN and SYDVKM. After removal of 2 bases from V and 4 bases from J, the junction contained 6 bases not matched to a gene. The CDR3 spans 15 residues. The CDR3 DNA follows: TGTGCCAGCAGTTTACGGGACAGGGCCGTATACGAGCAGTACTTC. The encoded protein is CASSLRDRAVYEQYF.

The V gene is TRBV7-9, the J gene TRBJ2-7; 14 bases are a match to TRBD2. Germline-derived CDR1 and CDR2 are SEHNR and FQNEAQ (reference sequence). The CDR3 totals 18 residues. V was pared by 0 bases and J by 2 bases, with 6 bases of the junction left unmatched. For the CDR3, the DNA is TGTGCCAGCAGCTTAGCGGGCGAGACTAGCGGGAGGGCCTACGAGCAGTACTTC. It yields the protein CASSLAGETSGRAYEQYF.

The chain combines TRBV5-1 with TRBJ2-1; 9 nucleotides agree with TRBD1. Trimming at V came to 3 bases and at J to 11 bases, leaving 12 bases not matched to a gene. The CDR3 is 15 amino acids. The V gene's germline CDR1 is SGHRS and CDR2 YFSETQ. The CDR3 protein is CASSSSGTGSEQQFF. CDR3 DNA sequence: TGCGCCAGCAGCTCCTCCGGGACAGGGTCCGAACAGCAGTTCTTC. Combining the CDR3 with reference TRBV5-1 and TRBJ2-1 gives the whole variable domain KAGVTQTPRYLIKTRGQQVTLSCSPISGHRSVSWYQQTPGQGLQFLFEYFSETQRNKGNFPGRFSGRQFSNSRSEMNVSTLELGDSALYLCASSSSGTGSEQQFFGPGTRLTVL.

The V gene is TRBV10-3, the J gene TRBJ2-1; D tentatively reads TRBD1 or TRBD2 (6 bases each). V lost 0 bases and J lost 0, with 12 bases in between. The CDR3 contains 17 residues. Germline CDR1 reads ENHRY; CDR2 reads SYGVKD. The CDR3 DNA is TGTGCCATCAGTGAGTCTATGGGGGGCAGCTCCTACAATGAGCAGTTCTTC. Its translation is CAISESMGGSSYNEQFF.

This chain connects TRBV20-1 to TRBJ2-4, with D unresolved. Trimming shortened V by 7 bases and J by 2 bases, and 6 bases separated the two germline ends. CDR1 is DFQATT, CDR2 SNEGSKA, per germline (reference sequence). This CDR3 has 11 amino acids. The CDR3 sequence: CSGVSKNIQYF. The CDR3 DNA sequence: TGCAGTGGAGTGTCCAAAAACATTCAGTACTTC.

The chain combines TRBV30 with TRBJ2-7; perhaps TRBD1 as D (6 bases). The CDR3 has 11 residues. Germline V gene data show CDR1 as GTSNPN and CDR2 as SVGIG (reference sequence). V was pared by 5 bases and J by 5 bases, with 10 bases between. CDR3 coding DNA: TGTGCCTGGGGGACATTCCACGAGCAGTACTTC. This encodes CAWGTFHEQYF.

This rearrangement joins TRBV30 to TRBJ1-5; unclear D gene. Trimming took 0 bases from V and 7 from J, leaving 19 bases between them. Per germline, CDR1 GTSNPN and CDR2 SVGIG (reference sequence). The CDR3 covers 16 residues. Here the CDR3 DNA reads TGTGCCTGGAGTGTAAGACGGGCATGGTACGACCAGCCCCAGCATTTT. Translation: CAWSVRRAWYDQPQHF.

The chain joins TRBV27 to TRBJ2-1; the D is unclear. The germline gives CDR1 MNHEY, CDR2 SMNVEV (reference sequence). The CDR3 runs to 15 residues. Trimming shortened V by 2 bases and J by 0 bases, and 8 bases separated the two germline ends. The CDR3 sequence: CASSLVQASYNEQFF. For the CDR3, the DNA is TGTGCCAGCAGTTTAGTCCAGGCCTCCTACAATGAGCAGTTCTTC.

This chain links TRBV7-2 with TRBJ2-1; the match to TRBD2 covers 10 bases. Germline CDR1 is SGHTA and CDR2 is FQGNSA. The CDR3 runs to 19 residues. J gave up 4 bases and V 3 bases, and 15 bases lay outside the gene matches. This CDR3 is CASSFPTIKREGRYNEQFF. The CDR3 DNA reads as TGTGCCAGCAGCTTCCCGACCATAAAGCGGGAGGGAAGATACAATGAGCAGTTCTTC.

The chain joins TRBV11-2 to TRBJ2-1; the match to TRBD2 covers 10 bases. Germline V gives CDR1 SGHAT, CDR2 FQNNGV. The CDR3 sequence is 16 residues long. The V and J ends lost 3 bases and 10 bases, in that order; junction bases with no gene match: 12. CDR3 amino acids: CASSFPNSGRLKEQFF. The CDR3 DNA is TGTGCCAGCAGCTTCCCGAATAGCGGGAGGCTGAAGGAGCAGTTCTTC.

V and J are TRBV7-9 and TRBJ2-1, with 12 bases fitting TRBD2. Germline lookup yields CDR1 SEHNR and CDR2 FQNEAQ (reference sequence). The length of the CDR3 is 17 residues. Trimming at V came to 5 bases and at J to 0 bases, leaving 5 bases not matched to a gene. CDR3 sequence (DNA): TGTGCCAGCAGCCCAACTAGCGGGAGGATCTCCTACAATGAGCAGTTCTTC. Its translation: CASSPTSGRISYNEQFF.

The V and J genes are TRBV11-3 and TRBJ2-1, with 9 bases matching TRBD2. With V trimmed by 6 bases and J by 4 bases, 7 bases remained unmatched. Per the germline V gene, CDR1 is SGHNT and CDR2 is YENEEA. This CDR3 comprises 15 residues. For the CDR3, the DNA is TGTGCCAGCAGTCCGACTAGCGGCCGTTACAATGAGCAGTTCTTC. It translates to CASSPTSGRYNEQFF.

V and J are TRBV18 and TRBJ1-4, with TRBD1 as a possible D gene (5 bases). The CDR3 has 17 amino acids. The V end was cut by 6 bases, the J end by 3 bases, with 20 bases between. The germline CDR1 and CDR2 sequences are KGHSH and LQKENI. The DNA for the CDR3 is TGTGCCAGCTCCACCAGTACCGGGGGACGGTCTAATGAAAAACTGTTTTTT. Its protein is CASSTSTGGRSNEKLFF.

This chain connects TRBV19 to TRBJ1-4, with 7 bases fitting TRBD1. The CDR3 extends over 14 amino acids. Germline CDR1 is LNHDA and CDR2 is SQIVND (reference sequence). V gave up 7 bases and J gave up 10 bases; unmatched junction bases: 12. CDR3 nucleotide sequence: TGTGCCAGTACCCCCGGGACAGTTGAGAGAAAACTGTTTTTT. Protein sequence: CASTPGTVERKLFF.

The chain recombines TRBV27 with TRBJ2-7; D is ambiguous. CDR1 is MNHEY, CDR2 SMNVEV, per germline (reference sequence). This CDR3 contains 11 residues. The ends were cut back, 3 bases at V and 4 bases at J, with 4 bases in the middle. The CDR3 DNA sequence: TGTGCCAGCAGTTTTAGATACGAGCAGTACTTC. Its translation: CASSFRYEQYF.